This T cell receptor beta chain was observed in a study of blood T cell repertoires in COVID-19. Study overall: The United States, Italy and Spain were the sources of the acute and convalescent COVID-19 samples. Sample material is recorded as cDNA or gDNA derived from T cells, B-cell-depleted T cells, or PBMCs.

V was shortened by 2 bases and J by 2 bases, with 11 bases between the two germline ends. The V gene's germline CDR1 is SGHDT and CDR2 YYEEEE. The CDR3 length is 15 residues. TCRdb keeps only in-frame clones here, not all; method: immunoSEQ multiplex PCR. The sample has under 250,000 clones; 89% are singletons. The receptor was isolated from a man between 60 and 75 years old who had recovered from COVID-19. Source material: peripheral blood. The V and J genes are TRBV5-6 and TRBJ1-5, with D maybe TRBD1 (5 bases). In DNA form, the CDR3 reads TGTGCCAGCAGCTTTTGGGGGGTGGGCAATCAGCCCCAGCATTTT. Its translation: CASSFWGVGNQPQHF.